This TCR beta chain comes out of a study of CD8 T cells in ankylosing spondylitis. Findings and caveats of the study: As for the disease-linked clones, they showed a CD8+ phenotype and occurred at relatively low frequencies in peripheral blood. It was reported that disease-linked clones were significantly enriched in matched ankylosing spondylitis synovial fluid. The study identified a TCR beta motif of seven or eight highly homologous variants that appeared characteristic of ankylosing spondylitis blood.

In this sample, this clonotype turned up a few times. The antigen is unknown. The CDR3 sequence is 14 residues long. Germline CDR1 is SNHLY and CDR2 is FYNNEI. The ends lost 6 bases at V and 3 bases at J; junction bases unmatched: 5. Quantitative barcoded 5'-RACE was used to prepare TCR beta libraries. TCRdb passed the 5' RACE reads through MiXCR, listing each CDR3 protein once. This table has 750,000 to 850,000 distinct CDR3 sequences, 10% to 15% appearing once. The source material was blood, either unsorted or a sorted T cell fraction (not recorded which). The gene calls are TRBV2 and TRBJ1-2; 9 nucleotides line up with TRBD1. This receptor was obtained from a male donor with ankylosing spondylitis. The CDR3: CASRRTGEDYGYTF. DNA of the CDR3: TGTGCCAGCAGGCGGACAGGGGAGGACTATGGCTACACCTTC.